Sequencing of this T cell receptor beta chain was carried out in a study of T cells in localized non-small cell lung cancer. Repertoires were generated with immunoSEQ multiplex PCR, while TCRdb's copy carries only in-frame clones and drops some. The data show 19,000 or so clones, 88% seen once. The CDR3 totals 18 residues. Deletions cut 7 bases from V and 2 bases from J, with 27 bases between. The V gene is TRBV23-1, the J gene TRBJ2-7; D possibly corresponds to TRBD2 (5 bases). TRBV23-1 is labeled an ORF, and its function is uncertain. This receptor was obtained from a male donor aged 60 or older with stage II lung adenocarcinoma. The sequencing here drew on peripheral blood mononuclear cells, taken before any cancer treatment. This CDR3 reads CASTPHLLAPTDPYEQYF. The CDR3 coding sequence is TGCGCCAGCACCCCGCACCTGCTAGCCCCAACCGACCCCTACGAGCAGTACTTC.